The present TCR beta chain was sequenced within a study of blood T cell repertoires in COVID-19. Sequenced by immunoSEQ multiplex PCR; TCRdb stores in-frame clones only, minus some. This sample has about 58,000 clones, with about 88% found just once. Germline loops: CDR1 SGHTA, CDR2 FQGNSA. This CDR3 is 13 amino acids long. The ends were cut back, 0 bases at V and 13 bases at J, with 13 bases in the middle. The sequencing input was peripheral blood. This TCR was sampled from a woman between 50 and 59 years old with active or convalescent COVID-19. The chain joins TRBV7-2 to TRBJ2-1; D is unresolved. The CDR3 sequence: CASSLALVGPQFF. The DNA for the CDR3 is TGTGCCAGCAGCTTAGCGCTCGTGGGCCCCCAGTTCTTC. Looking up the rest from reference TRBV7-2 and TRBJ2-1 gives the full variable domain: GAGVSQSPSNKVTEKGKDVELRCDPISGHTALYWYRQSLGQGLEFLIYFQGNSAPDKSGLPSDRFSAERTGGSVSTLTIQRTQQEDSAVYLCASSLALVGPQFFGPGTRLTVL.